This passage covers 21 T cell receptor beta chains from one sample sequenced in a study of cytomegalovirus exposure and HLA in healthy donors. The PCR used 60 Vbeta and 13 Jbeta primers. Measured with immunoSEQ multiplex PCR; TCRdb has only the in-frame clones, and not every one. The table records approximately 240,000 clones, approximately 84% of them present only once. Material: PBMCs. The source is a middle-aged woman in good health and CMV-seronegative.

This clone was seen ten or more times. The chain has TRBV4-1 and TRBJ2-1; D gene uncertain. This CDR3 comprises 13 residues. In germline, CDR1 is MGHRA, CDR2 YSYEKL. Deletions cut 1 base from V and 10 bases from J, with 11 bases between. CDR3 coding DNA: TGCGCCAGCAGCCAAGTTCTTGTACAGGAGCAGTTCTTC. Translating it yields CASSQVLVQEQFF.

This chain uses TRBV5-1 with TRBJ2-3; 10 bases align to TRBD2. Germline values: CDR1 SGHRS, CDR2 YFSETQ. The CDR3 covers 15 residues. Trimming at V came to 2 bases and at J to 4 bases, leaving 4 bases not matched to a gene. The CDR3 nucleotides read TGCGCCAGCAGCTTTAGCGGGGGGCGATCAGATACGCAGTATTTT. It translates to CASSFSGGRSDTQYF.

The chain couples TRBV18 to TRBJ2-7; 9 bases agree with TRBD1. Per the germline V gene, CDR1 is KGHSH and CDR2 is LQKENI. V lost 6 bases, J lost 0 bases, and 6 bases stayed unmatched. The CDR3 runs to 15 residues. CDR3 coding DNA: TGTGCCAGCTCCTTCGGACAGGGGAACTCCTACGAGCAGTACTTC. Translating it yields CASSFGQGNSYEQYF.

This clone turned up a few times. V is TRBV6-5 and J is TRBJ2-7, with 11 bases that match TRBD2. Germline V gene data show CDR1 as MNHEY and CDR2 as SVGAGI. This CDR3 is built from 15 residues. J was trimmed by 2 bases and V by 4 bases; bases with no gene match: 4. In DNA form, the CDR3 reads TGTGCCAGCAGTTTGACTAGCGGGGAGACCTACGAGCAGTACTTC. Protein: CASSLTSGETYEQYF.

This chain connects TRBV5-4 to TRBJ2-5, with 12 nucleotides matching TRBD2. The J segment lost 5 bases and the V segment lost 4 bases, leaving 6 bases of the junction unmatched. CDR3 size: 15 residues. The germline V gene has CDR1 SGHNT and CDR2 YYREEE (reference sequence). For the CDR3, the DNA is TGTGCCAGCAGCGCACTAGCGGGGGGTGGGGAGACCCAGTACTTC. This codes for CASSALAGGGETQYF.

The chain carries TRBV11-3 and TRBJ2-7; no clear D gene. This CDR3 is 11 amino acids long. V was pared by 1 base and J by 6 bases, with 4 bases between. CDR1 SGHNT and CDR2 YENEEA come from the germline V gene. The CDR3 coding sequence is TGTGCCAGCAGCTTAGCCTCCGAGCAGTACTTC. Translating it yields CASSLASEQYF.

In this sample, this clone turned up a few times. This rearrangement joins TRBV6-5 to TRBJ1-2; 9 bases align to TRBD1. From germline, CDR1 is MNHEY and CDR2 SVGAGI. CDR3 length: 15 amino acids. Trimming at V came to 4 bases and at J to 7 bases, leaving 10 bases not matched to a gene. The CDR3 protein is CASSSNRGRLGGYTF. CDR3 bases: TGTGCCAGCAGTTCCAACAGGGGGCGACTAGGTGGCTACACCTTC.

This clone was seen only a few times. V usage is TRBV2 and J usage is TRBJ1-3; D is perhaps TRBD1 (5 bases). This CDR3 comprises 14 residues. Germline V lookup: CDR1 SNHLY, CDR2 FYNNEI. V lost 3 bases and J 1 base, leaving 7 bases between the germline ends. In DNA form, the CDR3 reads TGTGCCAGCAGTGATAGGGGATCTGGAAACACCATATATTTT. Amino acids: CASSDRGSGNTIYF.

This sequence joins TRBV9 and TRBJ1-2; 7 bases are shared with TRBD1. Per the germline V gene, CDR1 is SGDLS and CDR2 is YYNGEE. V shed 0 bases and J 10 bases; nucleotides not matched to a gene: 12. The CDR3 covers 15 residues. The CDR3 loop reads CASSVAAGGGGTYTF. The CDR3 DNA reads as TGTGCCAGCAGCGTAGCTGCCGGAGGGGGCGGAACCTACACCTTC.

CDR3 in DNA: TGTGCCAGCAGCTTCCGCACTGAAGCTTTCTTT. As protein: CASSFRTEAFF. This chain uses TRBV5-8 with TRBJ1-1; D gene unclear. Germline lookup yields CDR1 SGHTS and CDR2 YDEGEE. V lost 2 bases and J lost 4, with 3 bases in between. The CDR3 is made up of 11 amino acids.

The chain is built from TRBV5-8 and TRBJ2-2, with D perhaps TRBD1 (5 bases). Germline values: CDR1 SGHTS, CDR2 YDEGEE. Trimming took off 4 bases at V and 4 bases at J, with 11 bases between the two ends. The CDR3 covers 14 residues. The CDR3 bases are TGTGCCAGCAGCGGGGCCCGCCCCACCGGGGAGCTGTTTTTT. This translates into CASSGARPTGELFF.

The rearrangement links TRBV9 to TRBJ2-2, with 12 bases aligning to TRBD2. CDR3 length: 17 residues. The germline V gene has CDR1 SGDLS and CDR2 YYNGEE. V shed 1 base, J shed 7 bases, and the junction held 8 bases outside the gene matches. CDR3 DNA sequence: TGTGCCAGCAGCGTATCCCCTAGCGGGGGGGCCTTCGGGGAGCTGTTTTTT. Protein product: CASSVSPSGGAFGELFF.

The genes are TRBV6-6 and TRBJ1-6; possible D gene TRBD1, 5 bases. From germline, CDR1 is MNHNY and CDR2 SVGAGI (reference sequence). Trimming left V 7 bases short and J 9 bases short, with 16 bases between. This CDR3 spans 14 amino acids. The CDR3 coding sequence is TGTGCCAGCAACCCCCGGGGGGTAGGTTCACCCCTCCACTTT. Translated, it gives CASNPRGVGSPLHF.

Only one count was recorded for this clone. V and J are TRBV6-6 and TRBJ1-3, with TRBD1 matching over 8 bases. Germline trimming cut 0 bases from V and 6 bases from J; bases unmatched to any gene: 7. Germline lookup yields CDR1 MNHNY and CDR2 SVGAGI (reference sequence). The length of the CDR3 is 16 residues. The CDR3 is CASSYSGRGRENTIYF. For the CDR3, the DNA is TGTGCCAGCAGTTACTCGGGCAGGGGGCGTGAAAACACCATATATTTT.

This clone was observed a single time. This chain uses TRBV2 with TRBJ1-1; 8 bases agree with TRBD1. CDR1 and CDR2 from the germline V gene are SNHLY and FYNNEI. The CDR3 extends over 15 amino acids. V dropped 5 bases and J dropped 5; count of bases not matched to a gene: 10. CDR3 residues: CASSQQDRVGTEAFF. CDR3 in DNA: TGTGCCAGCAGTCAACAGGACAGGGTAGGGACTGAAGCTTTCTTT.

As for this clone: Additional DNA sequences in this sample encode the identical CDR3. The chain recombines TRBV30 with TRBJ2-5; 11 nucleotides match TRBD2. This CDR3 has 14 residues. The germline V gene has CDR1 GTSNPN and CDR2 SVGIG (reference sequence). The junction had 1 base not matched to a gene; V was cut back by 2 bases and J by 2 bases. The CDR3 reads CAWSLAGGQETQYF. Here the CDR3 DNA reads TGTGCCTGGAGTCTAGCGGGGGGACAAGAGACCCAGTACTTC.

This clone was counted a few times. This chain connects TRBV7-3 to TRBJ2-2; TRBD2 aligns across 9 bases. CDR3 length: 15 residues. Germline V gene lookup returns CDR1 SGHTA and CDR2 FQGTGA. With 1 base clipped from V and 6 bases from J, the junction kept 3 bases outside the gene matches. The DNA of the CDR3 is TGTGCCAGCAGCTTAATGAGCGGGGGGTCCGGGGAGCTGTTTTTT. This sequence encodes CASSLMSGGSGELFF.

The gene calls are TRBV4-2 and TRBJ2-2; D perhaps matches TRBD1 (5 bases). Trimming removed 1 base at V and 3 bases at J, with 15 bases between. The length of the CDR3 is 17 residues. CDR1 and CDR2 from the germline V gene are LGHNA and YNFKEQ. The CDR3 DNA sequence: TGTGCCAGCAGCCAAGTGGCGCAGGGATTGGACACCGGGGAGCTGTTTTTT. As protein: CASSQVAQGLDTGELFF.

This clone was seen only a few times. The genes are TRBV5-5 and TRBJ2-7, with D unclear. The V and J ends lost 1 base and 1 base respectively, with 6 bases between them. The germline V gene has CDR1 SGHKS and CDR2 YYEKEE (reference sequence). The CDR3 length is 13 residues. CDR3 sequence reads: CASSLTRSYEQYF. The CDR3 DNA reads TGTGCCAGCAGCTTGACACGTTCCTACGAGCAGTACTTC.

The genes are TRBV13 and TRBJ1-2; 9 bases are shared with TRBD1. The CDR3 is 15 residues long. Looked up from germline, CDR1 is PRHDT and CDR2 is FYEKMQ (reference sequence). The V gene end was trimmed by 3 bases and the J gene end by 2 bases; junction bases not matched to a gene: 4. This chain's CDR3 is CASSFLTGGNYGYTF. The DNA of the CDR3 is TGTGCCAGCAGCTTCCTGACAGGGGGGAACTATGGCTACACCTTC.

This chain's CDR3 is CASSLSGSGNTIYF. CDR3 coding DNA: TGTGCCAGCAGCTTGTCGGGATCTGGAAACACCATATATTTT. The chain links TRBV7-9 to TRBJ1-3; D remains unclear. V lost 3 bases, J lost 1 base, and 7 bases lay in between. CDR1 is SEHNR and CDR2 is FQNEAQ in the germline V gene (reference sequence). The length of the CDR3 is 14 residues.